This is a list of T cell receptor beta chains from one sample in a study of cytomegalovirus exposure and HLA in healthy donors. Assay used: immunoSEQ multiplex PCR; TCRdb lists only in-frame clones, some missing. The repertoire holds about 43,000 clones, with roughly 80% as singletons. The sample comprised PBMCs. These TCRs come from a man aged 50 to 59 in good health and CMV-seronegative. The conserved cysteine and the conserved F or W are not part of the CDR3 here. Size is stated for part of the rows, as once, few or many counts, or as a class when the clone is expanded.

V | size | CDR3
TRBV6-5 | . | ASSLQGGRLSYEQY
TRBV9 | . | ASGPPLAGFFNTQY
TRBV18 | . | ASSLGQGSTEAF
TRBV7-2 | . | ASSLAGGKNTEAF
TRBV19 | . | ASSMGAGIS
TRBV7-2 | few | ASSLWAGAEAF
TRBV7-9 | . | SSSLGRALGEQY
TRBV7-9 | . | SSTEEGRGLLDIQY
TRBV6-1 | . | ASILTASNTYGYT
TRBV5-1 | . | ASRRTEETQY
TRBV7-9 | . | ASSFPPPGEKDGYT
TRBV6-6 | . | ASSLREGKNEQF
TRBV29-1 | . | SAGTGTPNTEAF
TRBV7-9 | . | SSSLPGPSAGTQY
TRBV5-1 | . | ASSVGQGSDTQY
TRBV7-9 | . | SSRPKWREGKETQY
TRBV7-8 | . | ASSRRQAYEQY
TRBV4-1 | . | ASSQDRALEQF
TRBV7-9 | . | SSRWGQGTEAF
TRBV6-5 | . | ASSTTGGNYGYT
TRBV7-2 | . | ASSLLRGTGELF
TRBV4-1 | . | ASSGGTGNYGYT
TRBV29-1 | once | SVCRGRVGEKLF
TRBV29-1 | few | SVEERGPGDEQY
TRBV27 | . | ASNLTGRVVDDQIPLNYEQY
TRBV11-2 | once | ASSASSGIGYEQY